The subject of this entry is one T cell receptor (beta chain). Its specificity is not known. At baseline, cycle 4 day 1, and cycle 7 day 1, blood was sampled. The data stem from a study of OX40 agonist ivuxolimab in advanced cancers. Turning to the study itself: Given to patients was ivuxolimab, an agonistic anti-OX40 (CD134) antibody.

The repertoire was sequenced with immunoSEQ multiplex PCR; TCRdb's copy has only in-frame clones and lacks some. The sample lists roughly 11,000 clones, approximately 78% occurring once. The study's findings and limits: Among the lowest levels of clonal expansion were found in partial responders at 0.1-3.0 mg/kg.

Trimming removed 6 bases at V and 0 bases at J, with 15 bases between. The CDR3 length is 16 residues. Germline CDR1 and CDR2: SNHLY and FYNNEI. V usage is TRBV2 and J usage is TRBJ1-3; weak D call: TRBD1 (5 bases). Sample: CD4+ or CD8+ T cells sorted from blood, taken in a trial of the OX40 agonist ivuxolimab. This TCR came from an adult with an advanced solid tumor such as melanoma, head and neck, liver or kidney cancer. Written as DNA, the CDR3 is TGTGCCAGCAGAAAAGGGGTCAGCAGCTCTGGAAACACCATATATTTT. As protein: CASRKGVSSSGNTIYF. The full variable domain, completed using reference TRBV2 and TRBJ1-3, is EPEVTQTPSHQVTQMGQEVILRCVPISNHLYFYWYRQILGQKVEFLVSFYNNEISEKSEIFDDQFSVERPDGSNFTLKIRSTKLEDSAMYFCASRKGVSSSGNTIYFGEGSWLTVV.